This TCR beta chain was identified during a study of control samples from healthy donors and cancer patients. This CDR3 is built from 15 residues. CDR1 SGHNT and CDR2 YYREEE come from the germline V gene (reference sequence). V gave up 3 bases and J gave up 3 bases; unmatched junction bases: 1. Data came from immunoSEQ multiplex PCR; TCRdb stores just in-frame clones and leaves some out. This table has 130,000 or so clones, around 92% appearing once. The sequenced sample was PBMCs. The rearrangement uses TRBV5-4 and TRBJ2-7, with 15 bases identical to TRBD2. This clonotype originated in a middle-aged man with head and neck cancer. The DNA of the CDR3 is TGTGCCAGCAGCTGGGGACTAGCGGGAGGCTACGAGCAGTACTTC. It translates to CASSWGLAGGYEQYF. Combining the CDR3 with reference TRBV5-4 and TRBJ2-7 gives the whole variable domain ETGVTQSPTHLIKTRGQQVTLRCSSQSGHNTVSWYQQALGQGPQFIFQYYREEENGRGNFPPRFSGLQFPNYSSELNVNALELDDSALYLCASSWGLAGGYEQYFGPGTRLTVT.